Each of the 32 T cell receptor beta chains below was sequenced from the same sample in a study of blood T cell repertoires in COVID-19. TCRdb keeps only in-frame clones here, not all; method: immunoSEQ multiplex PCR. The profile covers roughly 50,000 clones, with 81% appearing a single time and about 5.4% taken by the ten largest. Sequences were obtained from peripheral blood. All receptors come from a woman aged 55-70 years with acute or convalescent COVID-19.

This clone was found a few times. In DNA form, the CDR3 reads TGTGCCAGCAGGGGGACTAGCGGCGCCCAAAACTACGAGCAGTACTTC. Translating it yields CASRGTSGAQNYEQYF. This rearrangement joins TRBV25-1 to TRBJ2-7; TRBD2 agrees at 11 bases. Trimming removed 6 bases from V and 3 bases from J; junction bases left unmatched: 10. This CDR3 spans 16 amino acids. CDR1 MGHDK and CDR2 SYGVNS come from the germline V gene.

The CDR3 loop reads CASRRGNEQFF. The DNA for the CDR3 is TGTGCCAGCAGAAGAGGGAATGAGCAGTTCTTC. The V and J genes are TRBV9 and TRBJ2-1, with D maybe TRBD2 (5 bases). Trimming cost V 5 bases and J 7 bases, with 7 bases left between them. Germline V gene data show CDR1 as SGDLS and CDR2 as YYNGEE. CDR3 length: 11 residues. The full variable domain, completed using reference TRBV9 and TRBJ2-1, is DSGVTQTPKHLITATGQRVTLRCSPRSGDLSVYWYQQSLDQGLQFLIQYYNGEERAKGNILERFSAQQFPDLHSELNLSSLELGDSALYFCASRRGNEQFFGPGTRLTVL.

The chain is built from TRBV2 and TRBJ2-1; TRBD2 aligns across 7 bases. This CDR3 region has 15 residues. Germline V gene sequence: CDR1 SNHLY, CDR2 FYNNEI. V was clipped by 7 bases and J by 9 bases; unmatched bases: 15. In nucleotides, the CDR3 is TGTGCCAGCAAAGTTTCAAGCGGGGCATCGGGTGAGCAGTTCTTC. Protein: CASKVSSGASGEQFF.

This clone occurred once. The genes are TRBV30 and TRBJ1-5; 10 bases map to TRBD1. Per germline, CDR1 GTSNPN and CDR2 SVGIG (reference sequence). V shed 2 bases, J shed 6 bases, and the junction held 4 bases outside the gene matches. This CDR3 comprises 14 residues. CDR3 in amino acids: CAWSRTGGGQPQHF. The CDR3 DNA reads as TGTGCCTGGAGTCGGACAGGGGGAGGTCAGCCCCAGCATTTT.

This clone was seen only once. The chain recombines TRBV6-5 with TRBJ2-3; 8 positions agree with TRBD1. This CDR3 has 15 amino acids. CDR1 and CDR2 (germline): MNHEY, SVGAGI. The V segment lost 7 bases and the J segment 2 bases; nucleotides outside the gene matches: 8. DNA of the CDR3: TGTGCCAGCACCGCTGGGACAGGTGACACAGATACGCAGTATTTT. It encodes CASTAGTGDTDTQYF.

CDR3 amino acids: CASSPQKINQPQHF. CDR3 bases: TGTGCCAGCAGTCCTCAGAAAATCAATCAGCCCCAGCATTTT. The chain employs TRBV6-5 and TRBJ1-5; D remains ambiguous. The germline CDR1 and CDR2 sequences are MNHEY and SVGAGI. V dropped 5 bases and J dropped 3 bases, with 11 bases sitting between them. The CDR3 consists of 14 residues.

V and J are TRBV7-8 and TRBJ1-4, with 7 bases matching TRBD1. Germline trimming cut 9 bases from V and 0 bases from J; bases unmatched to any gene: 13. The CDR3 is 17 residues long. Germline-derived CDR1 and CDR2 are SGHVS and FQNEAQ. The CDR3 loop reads CASEPGQYPATNEKLFF. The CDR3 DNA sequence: TGTGCCAGTGAACCGGGACAGTACCCTGCAACTAATGAAAAACTGTTTTTT.

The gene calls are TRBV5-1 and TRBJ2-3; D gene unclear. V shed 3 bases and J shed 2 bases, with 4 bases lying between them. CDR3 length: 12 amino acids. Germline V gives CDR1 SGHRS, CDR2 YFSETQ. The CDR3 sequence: CASSSSTDTQYF. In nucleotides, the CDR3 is TGCGCCAGCAGCTCGTCCACAGATACGCAGTATTTT.

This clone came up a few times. Here the CDR3 DNA reads TGTGCCAGCAGCGCTTACCAGTACGAGCAGTACTTC. This gives the protein CASSAYQYEQYF. The chain employs TRBV11-2 and TRBJ2-7, with no clear D. CDR1 SGHAT and CDR2 FQNNGV come from the germline V gene. The CDR3 is made up of 12 amino acids. Trimming removed 5 bases at V and 4 bases at J, with 9 bases between.

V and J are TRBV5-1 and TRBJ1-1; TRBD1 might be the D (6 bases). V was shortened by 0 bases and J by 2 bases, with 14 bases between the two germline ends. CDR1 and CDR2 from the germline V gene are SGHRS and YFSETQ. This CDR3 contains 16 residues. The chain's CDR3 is CASSLGAPTGNTEAFF. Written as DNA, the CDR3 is TGCGCCAGCAGCTTGGGGGCCCCGACAGGAAACACTGAAGCTTTCTTT.

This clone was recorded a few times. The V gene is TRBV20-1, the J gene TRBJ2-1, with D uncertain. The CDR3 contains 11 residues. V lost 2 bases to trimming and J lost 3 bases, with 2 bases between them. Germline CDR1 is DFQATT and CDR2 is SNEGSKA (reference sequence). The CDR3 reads CSARLYNEQFF. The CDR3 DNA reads TGCAGTGCTAGACTCTACAATGAGCAGTTCTTC.

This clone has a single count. CDR3: CASSPNTYGYTF. The CDR3 DNA sequence: TGTGCCAGCAGTCCCAACACCTATGGCTACACCTTC. The V call is TRBV12-3 or TRBV12-4, the J call TRBJ1-2; D call uncertain. This CDR3 has 12 residues. Trimming shortened V by 5 bases and J by 4 bases, and 8 bases separated the two germline ends.

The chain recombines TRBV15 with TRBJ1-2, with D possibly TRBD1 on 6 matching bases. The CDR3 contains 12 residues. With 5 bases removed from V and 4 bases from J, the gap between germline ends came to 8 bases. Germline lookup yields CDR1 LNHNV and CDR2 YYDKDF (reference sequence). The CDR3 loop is CATSPGVYGYTF. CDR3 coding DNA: TGTGCCACCAGCCCAGGGGTCTATGGCTACACCTTC.

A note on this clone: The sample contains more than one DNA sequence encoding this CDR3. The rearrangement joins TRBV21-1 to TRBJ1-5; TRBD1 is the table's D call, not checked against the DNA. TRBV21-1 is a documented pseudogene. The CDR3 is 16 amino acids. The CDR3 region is CASSSRDSLGNQPQHF. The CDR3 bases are TGTGCCAGCAGCAGTCGGGACAGCCTAGGCAATCAGCCCCAGCATTTT.

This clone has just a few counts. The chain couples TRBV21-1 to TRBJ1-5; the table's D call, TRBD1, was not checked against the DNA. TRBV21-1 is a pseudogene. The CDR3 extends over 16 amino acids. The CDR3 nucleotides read TGTGCCAGCAGCAAAGTGCTCAGGGAAACGAGTCAGCCCCAGCATTTT. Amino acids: CASSKVLRETSQPQHF.

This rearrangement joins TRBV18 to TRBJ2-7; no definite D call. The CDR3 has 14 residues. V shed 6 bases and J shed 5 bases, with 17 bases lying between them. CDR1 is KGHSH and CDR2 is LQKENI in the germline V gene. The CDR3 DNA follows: TGTGCCAGCTCGCCCCCCGCGGCCGGAAACGAGCAGTACTTC. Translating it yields CASSPPAAGNEQYF.

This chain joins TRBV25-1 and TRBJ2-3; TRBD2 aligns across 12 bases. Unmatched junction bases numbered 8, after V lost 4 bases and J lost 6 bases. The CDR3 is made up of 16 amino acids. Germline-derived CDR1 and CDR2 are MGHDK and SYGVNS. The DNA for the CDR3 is TGTGCCAGCAGTGGGCTAGCGGGGGGGCTAAGGGATACGCAGTATTTT. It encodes CASSGLAGGLRDTQYF.

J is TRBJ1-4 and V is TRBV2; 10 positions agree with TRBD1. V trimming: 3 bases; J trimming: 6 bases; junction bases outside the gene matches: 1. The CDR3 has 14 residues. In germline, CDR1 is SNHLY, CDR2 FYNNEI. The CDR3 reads CASSEGQGYEKLFF. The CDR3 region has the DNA TGTGCCAGCAGTGAGGGACAGGGGTATGAAAAACTGTTTTTT.

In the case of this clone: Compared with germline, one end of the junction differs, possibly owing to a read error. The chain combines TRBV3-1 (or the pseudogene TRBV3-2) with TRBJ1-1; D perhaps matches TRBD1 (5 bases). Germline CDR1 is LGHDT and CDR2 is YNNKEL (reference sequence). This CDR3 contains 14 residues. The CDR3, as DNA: TGTGCCAGCAGCCAAGGTACAGGTGGGGCAGACACAGGTTTT. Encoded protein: CASSQGTGGADTGF.

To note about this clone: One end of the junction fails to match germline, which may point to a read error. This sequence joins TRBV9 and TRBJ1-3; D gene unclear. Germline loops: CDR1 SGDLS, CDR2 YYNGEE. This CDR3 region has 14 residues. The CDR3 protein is CASSVATSENTIYF. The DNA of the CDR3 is TGTGCCAGCAGCGTAGCTACTTCTGAAAACACCATATATTTT.

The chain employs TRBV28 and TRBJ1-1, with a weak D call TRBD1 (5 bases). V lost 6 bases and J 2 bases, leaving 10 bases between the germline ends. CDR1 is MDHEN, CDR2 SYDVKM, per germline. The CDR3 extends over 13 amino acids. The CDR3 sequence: CASRTRVNTEAFF. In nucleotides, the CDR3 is TGTGCCAGCAGAACCAGGGTTAACACTGAAGCTTTCTTT. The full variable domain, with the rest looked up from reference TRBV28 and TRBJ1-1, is DVKVTQSSRYLVKRTGEKVFLECVQDMDHENMFWYRQDPGLGLRLIYFSYDVKMKEKGDIPEGYSVSREKKERFSLILESASTNQTSMYLCASRTRVNTEAFFGQGTRLTVV.

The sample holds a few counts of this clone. The CDR3 sequence: CSVGAGAYEQYF. The CDR3 nucleotides are TGCAGCGTTGGAGCGGGAGCTTACGAGCAGTACTTC. The chain combines TRBV29-1 with TRBJ2-7; TRBD2 matches 8 bases. The CDR3 has 12 amino acids. V dropped 4 bases and J dropped 4; count of bases not matched to a gene: 3. Germline V lookup: CDR1 SQVTM, CDR2 ANQGSEA.

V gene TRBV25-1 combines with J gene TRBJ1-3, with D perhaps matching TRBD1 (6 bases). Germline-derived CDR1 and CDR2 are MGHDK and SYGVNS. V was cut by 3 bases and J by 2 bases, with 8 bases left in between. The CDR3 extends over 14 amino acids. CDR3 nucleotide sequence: TGTGCCAGCAGTGAGGCAGGGGCTGGAAACACCATATATTTT. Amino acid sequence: CASSEAGAGNTIYF.

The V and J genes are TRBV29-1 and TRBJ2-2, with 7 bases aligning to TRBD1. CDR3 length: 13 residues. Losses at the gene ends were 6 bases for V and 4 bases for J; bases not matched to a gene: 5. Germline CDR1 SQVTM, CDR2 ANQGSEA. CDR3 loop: CSVVQGSTGELFF. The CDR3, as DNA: TGCAGCGTAGTACAGGGGTCCACCGGGGAGCTGTTTTTT.

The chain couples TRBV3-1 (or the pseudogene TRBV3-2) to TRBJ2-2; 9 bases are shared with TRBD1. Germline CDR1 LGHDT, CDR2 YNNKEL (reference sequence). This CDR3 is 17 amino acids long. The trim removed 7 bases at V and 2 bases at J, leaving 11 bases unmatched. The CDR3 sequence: CASTNRGRTSNTGELFF. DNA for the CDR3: TGTGCCAGCACCAACAGGGGGCGTACCTCTAACACCGGGGAGCTGTTTTTT.

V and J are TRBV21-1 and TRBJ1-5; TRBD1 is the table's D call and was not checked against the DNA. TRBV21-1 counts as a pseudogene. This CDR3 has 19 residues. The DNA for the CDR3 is TGTGCCAGCAGCAAAGGATCCGGGACAGGGACCGGTTGCAATCAGCCCCAGCATTTT. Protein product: CASSKGSGTGTGCNQPQHF.

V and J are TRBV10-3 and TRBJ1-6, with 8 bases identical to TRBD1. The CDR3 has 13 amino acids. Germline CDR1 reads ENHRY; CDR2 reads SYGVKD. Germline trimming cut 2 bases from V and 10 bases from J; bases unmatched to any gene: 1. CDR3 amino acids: CAISETGGSPLHF. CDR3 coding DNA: TGTGCCATCAGTGAGACAGGGGGATCACCCCTCCACTTT.

CDR3 nucleotide sequence: TGTGCCAGTAGTATAGGGACAGGGGGCAGGTACGAGCAGTACTTC. Translation gives CASSIGTGGRYEQYF. The rearrangement joins TRBV19 to TRBJ2-7; 11 bases match TRBD1. Germline V gene lookup returns CDR1 LNHDA and CDR2 SQIVND (reference sequence). The CDR3 is 15 residues long. Losses at the gene ends were 1 base for V and 4 bases for J; bases not matched to a gene: 3.

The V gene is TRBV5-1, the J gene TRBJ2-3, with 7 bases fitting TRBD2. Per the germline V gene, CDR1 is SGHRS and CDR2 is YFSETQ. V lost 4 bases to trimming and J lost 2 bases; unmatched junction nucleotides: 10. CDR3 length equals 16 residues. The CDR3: CASSRGLVAPTDTQYF. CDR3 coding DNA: TGCGCCAGCAGCCGAGGACTAGTAGCGCCCACAGATACGCAGTATTTT. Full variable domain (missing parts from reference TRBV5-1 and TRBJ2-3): KAGVTQTPRYLIKTRGQQVTLSCSPISGHRSVSWYQQTPGQGLQFLFEYFSETQRNKGNFPGRFSGRQFSNSRSEMNVSTLELGDSALYLCASSRGLVAPTDTQYFGPGTRLTVL.

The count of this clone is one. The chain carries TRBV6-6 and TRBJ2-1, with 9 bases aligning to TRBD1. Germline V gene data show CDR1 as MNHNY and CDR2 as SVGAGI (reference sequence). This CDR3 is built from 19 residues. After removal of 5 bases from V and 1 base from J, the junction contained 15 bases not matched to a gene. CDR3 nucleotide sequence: TGTGCCAGCAGTCTTGCCGGGACAGGGATTATAGGGTCCTACAATGAGCAGTTCTTC. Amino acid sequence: CASSLAGTGIIGSYNEQFF.

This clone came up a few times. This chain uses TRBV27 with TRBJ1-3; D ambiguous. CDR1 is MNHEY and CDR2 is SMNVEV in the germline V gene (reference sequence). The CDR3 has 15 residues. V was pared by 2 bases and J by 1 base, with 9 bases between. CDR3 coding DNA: TGTGCCAGCAGTTTAACCCTAGCATCTGGAAACACCATATATTTT. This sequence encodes CASSLTLASGNTIYF.

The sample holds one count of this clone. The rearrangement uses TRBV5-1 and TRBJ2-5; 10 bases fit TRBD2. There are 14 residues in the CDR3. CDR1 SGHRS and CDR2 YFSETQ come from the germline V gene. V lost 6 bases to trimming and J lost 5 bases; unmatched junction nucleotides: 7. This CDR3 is CASTLAGAGETQYF. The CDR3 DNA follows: TGCGCCAGCACCCTAGCGGGGGCCGGGGAGACCCAGTACTTC.